This T cell receptor (beta chain) is from a study of cytomegalovirus exposure and HLA in healthy donors. Findings and caveats of the study: Associated with HLA alleles at 0.05 false discovery rate in a later analysis were around 17,000 TCR beta sequences.

Every donor was a healthy person donating bone marrow. About this clone itself: Its target is not known.

The PCR ran on 60 Vbeta and 13 Jbeta primers. Using immunoSEQ multiplex PCR, the repertoire was profiled, and TCRdb retains in-frame clones only, with some absent. This table has 210,000 or so clones, about 85% appearing once. The sequenced material came from PBMCs. The TCR sequence derives from a woman aged 50 to 65 in good health and CMV-seropositive.

The CDR3: CASSSLPDRVYGYTF. The CDR3, as DNA: TGTGCCAGCAGCTCCCTCCCCGACAGGGTCTATGGCTACACCTTC. V is TRBV7-2 and J is TRBJ1-2, with TRBD1 matching over 7 bases. The V segment lost 4 bases and the J segment 4 bases; nucleotides outside the gene matches: 9. The CDR3 spans 15 residues. Germline assignment: CDR1 SGHTA and CDR2 FQGNSA. The full variable domain, completed using reference TRBV7-2 and TRBJ1-2, is GAGVSQSPSNKVTEKGKDVELRCDPISGHTALYWYRQSLGQGLEFLIYFQGNSAPDKSGLPSDRFSAERTGGSVSTLTIQRTQQEDSAVYLCASSSLPDRVYGYTFGSGTRLTVV.